This TCR beta chain stems from a study of T-cell memory formation after mild COVID-19. Whole-study results and caveats: CD4+ contracting clones were mainly CM and EM; CD8+ ones, EMRA.

This clonotype has more than one count but fewer than ten. Its antigen is currently unknown. Each CDR3 protein gets one entry after TCRdb re-called the 5' RACE reads with MiXCR. The table shows some 57,000 distinct CDR3 sequences, with 12% occurring only once. The CDR3 is 14 amino acids. V lost 8 bases, J lost 5 bases, and 7 bases stayed unmatched. Germline CDR1 SGHVS, CDR2 FQNEAQ. The sample was PBMCs or a T cell subset sorted from them (not recorded which). The sequence was collected from a man aged 18 to 29 who had mild COVID-19 (a few samples of this study predate the infection). Cell type and time point are not known. The V and J genes are TRBV7-8 and TRBJ2-3; 10 nucleotides align to TRBD2. CDR3 coding DNA: TGTGCCAGCTTACAGCGGGGGGGCCGAGATACGCAGTATTTT. Encoded protein: CASLQRGGRDTQYF.